Below are 10 T cell receptor beta chains sequenced from a single sample in a study of T cell responses to AZD1222 COVID-19 vaccine. Here immunoSEQ multiplex PCR was the method, and the copy in TCRdb shows in-frame clones only, minus some. Here the sample spans some 150,000 clones, just over 85% being singletons. The specimen comprised peripheral blood, sampled 28 days after the second AZD1222 dose. The receptors originated from an adult who received the AZD1222 COVID-19 vaccine.

The J gene is TRBJ1-2, the V gene TRBV10-3; the match to TRBD1 covers 10 bases. The CDR3 is 15 residues long. V was clipped by 5 bases and J by 3 bases; unmatched bases: 6. Germline V gives CDR1 ENHRY, CDR2 SYGVKD. The CDR3 bases are TGTGCCATCAGTACCCCGGGACAGGGGTACTATGGCTACACCTTC. It codes for CAISTPGQGYYGYTF.

The rearrangement joins TRBV3-1 (or the pseudogene TRBV3-2) to TRBJ1-2; the D is unclear. V was cut by 1 base and J by 1 base, with 7 bases left in between. Germline V gives CDR1 LGHDT, CDR2 YNNKEL (reference sequence). This CDR3 contains 14 residues. CDR3 DNA: TGTGCCAGCAGCCAAGCGGATAGTAACTATGGCTACACCTTC. It yields the protein CASSQADSNYGYTF.

The chain couples TRBV7-8 to TRBJ1-2; D unresolved. This CDR3 comprises 12 residues. CDR1 is SGHVS, CDR2 FQNEAQ, per germline. Trimming pared 2 bases from V and 7 bases from J, leaving 8 bases between. The CDR3 protein is CASSLTRGGYTF. CDR3 coding DNA: TGTGCCAGCAGCTTAACACGGGGTGGCTACACCTTC.

This chain uses TRBV3-1 (or the pseudogene TRBV3-2) with TRBJ1-2, with 8 bases aligning to TRBD1. The V segment lost 4 bases and the J segment 0 bases; nucleotides outside the gene matches: 4. Per germline, CDR1 LGHDT and CDR2 YNNKEL (reference sequence). The CDR3 contains 15 residues. The CDR3 region has the DNA TGTGCCAGCAGCCCCAGGGGGCTGGCTAACTATGGCTACACCTTC. It is translated as CASSPRGLANYGYTF.

The count of this clone is one. The rearrangement joins TRBV10-3 to TRBJ2-7; 11 bases align to TRBD1. Germline trimming cut 6 bases from V and 3 bases from J; bases unmatched to any gene: 4. Germline lookup yields CDR1 ENHRY and CDR2 SYGVKD. The CDR3 is made up of 14 amino acids. CDR3 region: CAIRGQGVIYEQYF. The CDR3 DNA reads TGTGCCATCAGGGGACAGGGGGTGATCTACGAGCAGTACTTC.

The chain is built from TRBV6-1 and TRBJ2-5, with 8 positions matching TRBD2. V shed 4 bases and J 2 bases; nucleotides not matched to a gene: 9. The CDR3 runs to 16 residues. From germline, CDR1 is MNHNS and CDR2 SASEGT. The CDR3 is CASSVGLALGQETQYF. Written as DNA, the CDR3 is TGTGCCAGCAGTGTAGGACTAGCCCTAGGTCAAGAGACCCAGTACTTC.

V gene TRBV5-6 combines with J gene TRBJ2-7, with a weak D call TRBD1 (6 bases). Looked up from germline, CDR1 is SGHDT and CDR2 is YYEEEE. V dropped 4 bases and J dropped 4 bases, with 9 bases sitting between them. CDR3 size: 12 residues. The CDR3 DNA follows: TGTGCCAGCAGCCAGGGGAGTTACGAGCAGTACTTC. As protein: CASSQGSYEQYF.

This chain joins TRBV29-1 and TRBJ2-1; D remains ambiguous. The CDR3 runs 12 residues. Trimming left V 3 bases short and J 7 bases short, with 10 bases between. CDR1 is SQVTM, CDR2 ANQGSEA, per germline. CDR3 sequence (DNA): TGCAGCGTTGAGGTACTTAGTAATGAGCAGTTCTTC. Amino acids: CSVEVLSNEQFF.

The V and J genes are TRBV14 and TRBJ2-7; D is perhaps TRBD2 (5 bases). From germline, CDR1 is SGHDN and CDR2 FVKESK. The CDR3 spans 16 residues. Trimming cost V 1 base and J 4 bases, with 17 bases left between them. The CDR3 sequence is CASSQVAHGLGYEQYF. As DNA, the CDR3 is TGTGCCAGCAGCCAAGTAGCGCATGGGCTAGGATACGAGCAGTACTTC.

J is TRBJ2-1 and V is TRBV6-6; D remains ambiguous. Looked up from germline, CDR1 is MNHNY and CDR2 is SVGAGI (reference sequence). The CDR3 consists of 13 residues. Trimming cost V 5 bases and J 2 bases, with 7 bases left between them. CDR3: CASSPITYNEQFF. The CDR3 bases are TGTGCCAGCAGTCCGATTACCTACAATGAGCAGTTCTTC.